The clone carrying this TCR beta chain was observed a handful of times. The data originate from a study of blood T cell repertoires in COVID-19. Study in general: Sites in the United States, Italy and Spain provided acute and convalescent COVID-19 samples.

Some clones are missing from TCRdb's copy, which holds only in-frame ones; the method was immunoSEQ multiplex PCR. The table lists about 64,000 clones, approximately 91% of them singletons, with less than 2% in the top ten. Trimming cost V 6 bases and J 6 bases, with 18 bases left between them. Germline values: CDR1 MNHEY, CDR2 SVGEGT. This CDR3 region has 14 residues. The sequencing input was peripheral blood. This TCR derives from a human donor in a cohort sampled during active COVID-19. This chain links TRBV6-2 or TRBV6-3 with TRBJ2-7, with TRBD2 as a possible D gene (5 bases). The CDR3 nucleotides are TGTGCCAGCAGCCCAACTAGTAGGGCATCCGAGCAGTACTTC. It codes for CASSPTSRASEQYF.